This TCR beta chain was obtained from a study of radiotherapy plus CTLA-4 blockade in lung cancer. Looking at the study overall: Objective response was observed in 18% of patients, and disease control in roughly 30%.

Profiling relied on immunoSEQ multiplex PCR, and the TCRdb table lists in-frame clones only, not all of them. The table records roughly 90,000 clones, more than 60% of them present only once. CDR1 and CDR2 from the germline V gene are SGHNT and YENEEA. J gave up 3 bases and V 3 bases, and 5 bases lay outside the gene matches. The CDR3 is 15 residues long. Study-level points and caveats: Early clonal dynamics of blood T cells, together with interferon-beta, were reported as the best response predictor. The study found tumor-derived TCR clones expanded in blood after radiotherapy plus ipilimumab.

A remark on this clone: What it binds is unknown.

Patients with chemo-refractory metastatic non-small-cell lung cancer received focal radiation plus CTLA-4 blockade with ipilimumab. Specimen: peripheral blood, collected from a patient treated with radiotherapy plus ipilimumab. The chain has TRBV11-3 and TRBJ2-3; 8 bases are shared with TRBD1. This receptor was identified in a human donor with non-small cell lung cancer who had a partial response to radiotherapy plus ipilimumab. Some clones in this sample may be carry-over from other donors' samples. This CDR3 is CASSFRGRDTDTQYF. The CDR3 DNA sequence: TGTGCCAGCAGCTTCAGGGGGCGGGATACAGATACGCAGTATTTT.